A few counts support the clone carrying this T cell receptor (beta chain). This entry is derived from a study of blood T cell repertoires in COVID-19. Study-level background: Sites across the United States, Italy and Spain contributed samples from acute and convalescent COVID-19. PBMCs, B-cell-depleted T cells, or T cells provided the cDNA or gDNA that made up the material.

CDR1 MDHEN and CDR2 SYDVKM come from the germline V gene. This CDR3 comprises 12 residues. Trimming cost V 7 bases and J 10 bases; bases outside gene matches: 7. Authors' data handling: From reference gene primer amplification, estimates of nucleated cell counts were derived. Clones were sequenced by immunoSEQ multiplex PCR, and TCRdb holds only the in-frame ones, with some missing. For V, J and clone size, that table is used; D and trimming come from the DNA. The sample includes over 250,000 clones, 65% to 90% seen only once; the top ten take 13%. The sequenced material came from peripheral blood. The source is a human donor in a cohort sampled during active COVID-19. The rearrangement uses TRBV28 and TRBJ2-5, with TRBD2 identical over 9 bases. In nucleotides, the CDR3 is TGTGCCAGCAATGTGCTAGCGGGAATCCAGTACTTC. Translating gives CASNVLAGIQYF.